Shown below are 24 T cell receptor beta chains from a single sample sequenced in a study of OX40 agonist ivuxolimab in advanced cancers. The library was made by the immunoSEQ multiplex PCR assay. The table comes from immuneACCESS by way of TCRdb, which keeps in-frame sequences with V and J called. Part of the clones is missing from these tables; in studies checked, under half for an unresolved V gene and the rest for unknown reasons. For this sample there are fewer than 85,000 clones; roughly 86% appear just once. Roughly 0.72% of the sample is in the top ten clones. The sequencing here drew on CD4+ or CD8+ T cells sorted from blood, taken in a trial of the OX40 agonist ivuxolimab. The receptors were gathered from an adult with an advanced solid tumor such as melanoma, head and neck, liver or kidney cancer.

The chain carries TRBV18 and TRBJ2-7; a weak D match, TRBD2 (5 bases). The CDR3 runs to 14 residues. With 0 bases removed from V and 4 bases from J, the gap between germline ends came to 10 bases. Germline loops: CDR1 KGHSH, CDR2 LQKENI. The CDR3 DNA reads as TGTGCCAGCTCACCACCTGGACTCTCGTACGAGCAGTACTTC. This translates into CASSPPGLSYEQYF. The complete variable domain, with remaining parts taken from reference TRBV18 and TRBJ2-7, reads NAGVMQNPRHLVRRRGQEARLRCSPMKGHSHVYWYRQLPEEGLKFMVYLQKENIIDESGMPKERFSAEFPKEGPSILRIQQVVRGDSAAYFCASSPPGLSYEQYFGPGTRLTVT.

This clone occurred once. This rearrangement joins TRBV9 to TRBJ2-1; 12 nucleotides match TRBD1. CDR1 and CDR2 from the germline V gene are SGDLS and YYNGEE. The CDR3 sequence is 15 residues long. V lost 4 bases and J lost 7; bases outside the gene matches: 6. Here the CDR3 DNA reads TGTGCCAGCAGCCCGGGACAGGGGGCGGCGAATGAGCAGTTCTTC. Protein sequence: CASSPGQGAANEQFF.

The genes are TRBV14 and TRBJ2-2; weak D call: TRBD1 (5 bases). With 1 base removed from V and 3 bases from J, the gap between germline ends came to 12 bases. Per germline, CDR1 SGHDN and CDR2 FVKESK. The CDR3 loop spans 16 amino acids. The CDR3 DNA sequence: TGTGCCAGCAGCCAAGCCCCCACAGGAGACACCGGGGAGCTGTTTTTT. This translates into CASSQAPTGDTGELFF.

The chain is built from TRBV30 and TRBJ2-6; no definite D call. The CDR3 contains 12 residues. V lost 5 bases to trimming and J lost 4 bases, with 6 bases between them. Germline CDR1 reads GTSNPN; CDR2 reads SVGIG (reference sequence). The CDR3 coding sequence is TGTGCCTGGTCGGACGGGGCCAACGTCCTGACTTTC. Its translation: CAWSDGANVLTF.

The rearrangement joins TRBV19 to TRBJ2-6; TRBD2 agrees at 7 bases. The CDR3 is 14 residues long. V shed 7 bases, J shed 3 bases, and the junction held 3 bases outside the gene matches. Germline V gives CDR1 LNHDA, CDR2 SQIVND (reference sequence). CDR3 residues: CASKAGVGANVLTF. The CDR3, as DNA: TGTGCCAGTAAGGCGGGAGTTGGGGCCAACGTCCTGACTTTC.

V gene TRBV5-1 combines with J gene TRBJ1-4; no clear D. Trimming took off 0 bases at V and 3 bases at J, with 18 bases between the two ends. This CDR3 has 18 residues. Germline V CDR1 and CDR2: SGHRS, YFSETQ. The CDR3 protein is CASSLVTDTRLPNEKLFF. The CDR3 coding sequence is TGCGCCAGCAGCTTGGTGACTGACACCCGTTTGCCTAATGAAAAACTGTTTTTT. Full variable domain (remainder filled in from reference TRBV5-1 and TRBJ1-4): KAGVTQTPRYLIKTRGQQVTLSCSPISGHRSVSWYQQTPGQGLQFLFEYFSETQRNKGNFPGRFSGRQFSNSRSEMNVSTLELGDSALYLCASSLVTDTRLPNEKLFFGSGTQLSVL.

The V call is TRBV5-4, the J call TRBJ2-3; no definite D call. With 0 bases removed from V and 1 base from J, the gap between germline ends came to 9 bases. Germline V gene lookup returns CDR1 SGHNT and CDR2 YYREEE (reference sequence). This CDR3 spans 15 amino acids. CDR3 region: CASSLASAGTDTQYF. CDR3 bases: TGTGCCAGCAGCTTGGCCAGCGCCGGCACAGATACGCAGTATTTT.

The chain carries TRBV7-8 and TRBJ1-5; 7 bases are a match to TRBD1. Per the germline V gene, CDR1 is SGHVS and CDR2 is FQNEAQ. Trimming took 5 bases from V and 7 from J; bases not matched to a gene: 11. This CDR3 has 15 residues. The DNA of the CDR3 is TGTGCCAGCAGCCCTCAGGGGGGTACAGGACAGCCCCAGCATTTT. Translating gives CASSPQGGTGQPQHF.

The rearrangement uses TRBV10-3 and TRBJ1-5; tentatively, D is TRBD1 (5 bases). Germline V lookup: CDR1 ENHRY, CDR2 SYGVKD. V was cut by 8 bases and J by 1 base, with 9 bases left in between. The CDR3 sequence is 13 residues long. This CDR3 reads CAIATESNQPQHF. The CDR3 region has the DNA TGTGCCATCGCGACAGAGAGCAATCAGCCCCAGCATTTT.

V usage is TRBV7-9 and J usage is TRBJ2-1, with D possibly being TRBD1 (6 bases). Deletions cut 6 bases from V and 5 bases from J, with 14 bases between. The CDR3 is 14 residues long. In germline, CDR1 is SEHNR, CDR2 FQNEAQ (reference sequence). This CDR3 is CASREGDINNEQFF. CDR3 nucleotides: TGTGCCAGCAGAGAGGGGGACATAAACAATGAGCAGTTCTTC.

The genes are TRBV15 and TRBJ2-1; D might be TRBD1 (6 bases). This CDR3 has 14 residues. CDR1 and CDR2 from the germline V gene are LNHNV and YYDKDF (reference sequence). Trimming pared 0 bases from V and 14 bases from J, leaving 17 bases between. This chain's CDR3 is CATSRDLQGQSEFF. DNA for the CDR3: TGTGCCACCAGCAGAGATCTCCAGGGACAATCAGAGTTCTTC.

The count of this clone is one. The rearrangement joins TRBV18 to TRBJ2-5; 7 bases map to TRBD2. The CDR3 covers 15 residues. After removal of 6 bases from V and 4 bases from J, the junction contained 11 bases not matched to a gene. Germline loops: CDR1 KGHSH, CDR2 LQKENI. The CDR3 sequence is CASSQRGGNGETQYF. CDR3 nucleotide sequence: TGTGCCAGCTCCCAACGGGGAGGGAACGGAGAGACCCAGTACTTC.

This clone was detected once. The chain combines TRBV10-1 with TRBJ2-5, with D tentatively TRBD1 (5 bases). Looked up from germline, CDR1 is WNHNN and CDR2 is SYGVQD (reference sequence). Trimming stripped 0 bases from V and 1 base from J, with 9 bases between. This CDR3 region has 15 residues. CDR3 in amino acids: CASSESTGFQETQYF. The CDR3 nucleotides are TGCGCCAGCAGTGAGTCTACAGGCTTCCAAGAGACCCAGTACTTC.

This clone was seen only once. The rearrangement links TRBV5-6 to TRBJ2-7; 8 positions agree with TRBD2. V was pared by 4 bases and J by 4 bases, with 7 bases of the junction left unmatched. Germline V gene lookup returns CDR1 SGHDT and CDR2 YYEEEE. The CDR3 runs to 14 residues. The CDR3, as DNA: TGTGCCAGCAGCGAAAGCGGGAGTGGTTACGAGCAGTACTTC. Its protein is CASSESGSGYEQYF.

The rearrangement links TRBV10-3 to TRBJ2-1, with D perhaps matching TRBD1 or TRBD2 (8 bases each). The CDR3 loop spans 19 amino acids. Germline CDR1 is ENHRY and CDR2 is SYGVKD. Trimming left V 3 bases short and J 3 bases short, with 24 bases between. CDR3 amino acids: CAISDQGAESGGFYNEQFF. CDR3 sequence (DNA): TGTGCCATCAGTGATCAGGGGGCGGAAAGCGGGGGCTTCTACAATGAGCAGTTCTTC.

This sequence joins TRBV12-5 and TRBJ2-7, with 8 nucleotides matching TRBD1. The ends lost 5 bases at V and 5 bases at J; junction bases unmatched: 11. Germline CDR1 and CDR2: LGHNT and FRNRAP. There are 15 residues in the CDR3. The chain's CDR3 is CASGPWTGRSDEQYF. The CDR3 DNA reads TGTGCTAGTGGTCCCTGGACAGGGAGGTCCGACGAGCAGTACTTC. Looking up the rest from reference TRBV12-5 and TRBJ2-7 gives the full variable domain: DARVTQTPRHKVTEMGQEVTMRCQPILGHNTVFWYRQTMMQGLELLAYFRNRAPLDDSGMPKDRFSAEMPDATLATLKIQPSEPRDSAVYFCASGPWTGRSDEQYFGPGTRLTVT.

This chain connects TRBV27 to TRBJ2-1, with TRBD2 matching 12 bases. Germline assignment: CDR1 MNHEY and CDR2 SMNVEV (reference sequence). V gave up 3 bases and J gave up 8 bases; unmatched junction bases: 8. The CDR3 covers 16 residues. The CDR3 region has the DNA TGTGCCAGCAGTTTTGGGGCTAGCGGGGGGGCGCATGAGCAGTTCTTC. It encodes CASSFGASGGAHEQFF.

The CDR3 protein is CASSPGLGLETQYF. In DNA, the CDR3 is TGCGCCAGCAGCCCGGGACTAGGGCTAGAGACCCAGTACTTC. The chain is built from TRBV4-1 and TRBJ2-5; TRBD2 agrees at 8 bases. This CDR3 contains 14 residues. In germline, CDR1 is MGHRA, CDR2 YSYEKL. After removal of 4 bases from V and 4 bases from J, the junction contained 5 bases not matched to a gene.

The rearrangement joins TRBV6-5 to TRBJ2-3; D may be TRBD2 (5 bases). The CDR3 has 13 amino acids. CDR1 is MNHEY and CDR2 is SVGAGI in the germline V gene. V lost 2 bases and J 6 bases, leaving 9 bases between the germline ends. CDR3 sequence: CASSYRRGDTQYF. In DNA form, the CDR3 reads TGTGCCAGCAGTTACAGGCGAGGGGATACGCAGTATTTT.

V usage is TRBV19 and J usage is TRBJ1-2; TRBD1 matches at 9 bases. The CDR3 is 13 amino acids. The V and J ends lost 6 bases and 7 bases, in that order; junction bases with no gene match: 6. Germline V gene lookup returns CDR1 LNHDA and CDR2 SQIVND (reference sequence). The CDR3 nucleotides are TGTGCCAGTAGGGGACAGGGTATTTCTGGCTACACCTTC. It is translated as CASRGQGISGYTF.

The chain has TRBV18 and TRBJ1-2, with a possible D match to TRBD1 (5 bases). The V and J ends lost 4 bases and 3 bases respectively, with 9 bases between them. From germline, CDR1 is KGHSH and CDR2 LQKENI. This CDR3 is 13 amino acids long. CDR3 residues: CASSLGRYYGYTF. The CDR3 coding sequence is TGTGCCAGCTCACTGGGACGGTACTATGGCTACACCTTC.

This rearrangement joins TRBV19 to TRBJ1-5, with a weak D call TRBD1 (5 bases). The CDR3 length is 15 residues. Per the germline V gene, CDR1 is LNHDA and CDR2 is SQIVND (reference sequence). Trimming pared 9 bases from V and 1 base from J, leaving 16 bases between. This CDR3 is CASRIRDGSNQPQHF. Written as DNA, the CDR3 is TGTGCCAGCAGAATCAGGGACGGGAGCAATCAGCCCCAGCATTTT.

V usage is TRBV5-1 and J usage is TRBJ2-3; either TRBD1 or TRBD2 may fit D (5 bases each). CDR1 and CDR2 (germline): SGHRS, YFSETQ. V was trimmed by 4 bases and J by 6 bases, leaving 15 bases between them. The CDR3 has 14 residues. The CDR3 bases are TGCGCCAGCAGCCCTACCGGGACCACGGATACGCAGTATTTT. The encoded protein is CASSPTGTTDTQYF.

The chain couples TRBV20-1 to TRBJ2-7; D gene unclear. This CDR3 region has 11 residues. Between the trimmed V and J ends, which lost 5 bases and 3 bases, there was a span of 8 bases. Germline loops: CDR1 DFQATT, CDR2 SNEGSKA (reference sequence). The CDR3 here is CSASEHYEQYF. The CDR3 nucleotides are TGCAGTGCTTCTGAGCACTACGAGCAGTACTTC.